This passage covers 26 T cell receptor beta chains from one sample sequenced in a study of T cell repertoires in urothelial bladder cancer. This table comes from immunoSEQ multiplex PCR, and its TCRdb copy is limited to in-frame clones, with some not included. The table records approximately 11,000 clones, roughly 72% of them present only once. Sequenced input: tumor-infiltrating cells from bladder cancer. These receptors all stem from a human donor with a benign inflammatory bladder lesion.

The J gene is TRBJ2-7, the V gene TRBV9; D is ambiguous. Trimming took off 7 bases at V and 3 bases at J, with 2 bases between the two ends. CDR3 length: 9 amino acids. Germline lookup yields CDR1 SGDLS and CDR2 YYNGEE. This CDR3 is CASGYEQYF. The CDR3 coding sequence is TGTGCCAGCGGCTACGAGCAGTACTTC.

V gene TRBV27 combines with J gene TRBJ1-6; weak D call: TRBD1 (6 bases). The germline CDR1 and CDR2 sequences are MNHEY and SMNVEV (reference sequence). There are 16 residues in the CDR3. The V end was cut by 5 bases, the J end by 3 bases, with 14 bases between. The CDR3 is CASSLRGYSYNSPLHF. CDR3 DNA: TGTGCCAGCAGTCTCAGGGGTTATAGCTATAATTCACCCCTCCACTTT.

In this sample, this clone turned up a few times. This chain links TRBV18 with TRBJ1-3; no clear D. Germline CDR1 and CDR2: KGHSH and LQKENI. This CDR3 is built from 13 residues. V was clipped by 8 bases and J by 7 bases, with 15 bases between them. The CDR3 DNA is TGTGCCAGCGGTGTGGTGGGGAGGAACACCATATATTTT. It translates to CASGVVGRNTIYF.

V is TRBV19 and J is TRBJ1-5, with a weak D call TRBD1 (6 bases). The V and J ends lost 4 bases and 7 bases respectively, with 23 bases between them. This CDR3 spans 17 amino acids. CDR1 LNHDA and CDR2 SQIVND come from the germline V gene (reference sequence). CDR3 protein: CASSTSVPSGVHQPQHF. DNA for the CDR3: TGTGCCAGTAGTACTTCCGTGCCTTCAGGGGTTCACCAGCCCCAGCATTTT.

The V and J genes are TRBV29-1 and TRBJ1-2; no clear D gene. The V gene lost 1 base and the J gene lost 3 bases, with 6 bases spanning the gap. The germline gives CDR1 SQVTM, CDR2 ANQGSEA. This CDR3 is 12 amino acids long. CDR3 bases: TGCAGCGTTGAAGGGTCGGACTATGGCTACACCTTC. Translation: CSVEGSDYGYTF.

The chain links TRBV14 to TRBJ2-5; 8 nucleotides agree with TRBD1. V trimming: 0 bases; J trimming: 2 bases; junction bases outside the gene matches: 11. Germline-derived CDR1 and CDR2 are SGHDN and FVKESK. The CDR3 contains 18 residues. CDR3: CASSQDRRTGRPQETQYF. The CDR3 DNA sequence: TGTGCCAGCAGCCAAGATAGGAGGACAGGGAGGCCTCAAGAGACCCAGTACTTC.

The chain uses TRBV27 and TRBJ1-2; D unclear. The CDR3 spans 14 residues. Germline V gene sequence: CDR1 MNHEY, CDR2 SMNVEV (reference sequence). Trimming left V 6 bases short and J 4 bases short, with 15 bases between. The CDR3 reads CASSPSSSSYGYTF. As DNA, the CDR3 is TGTGCCAGCAGCCCCAGCAGTTCGAGCTATGGCTACACCTTC.

This clone was seen only once. This chain links TRBV6-5 with TRBJ2-1, with D possibly being TRBD2 (6 bases). The CDR3 covers 15 residues. Germline V gene data show CDR1 as MNHEY and CDR2 as SVGAGI. The V gene lost 6 bases and the J gene lost 0 bases, with 12 bases spanning the gap. Here the CDR3 DNA reads TGTGCCAGCAGGACACCGGGGGTCTCCTACAATGAGCAGTTCTTC. Translation: CASRTPGVSYNEQFF.

The chain links TRBV30 to TRBJ2-1, with D tentatively TRBD2 (5 bases). From germline, CDR1 is GTSNPN and CDR2 SVGIG (reference sequence). The V and J ends lost 2 bases and 10 bases respectively, with 30 bases between them. This CDR3 region has 18 residues. The CDR3 nucleotides are TGTGCCTGGAGTTCTCTAGCCCACCGTTTCAGTGTTTCGGTAGAGCAGTTCTTC. Translation gives CAWSSLAHRFSVSVEQFF.

This clone has only a few counts. The junction does not match germline at one end; this may be a read error. The gene calls are TRBV6-5 and TRBJ1-1; D is perhaps TRBD1 (6 bases). Germline-derived CDR1 and CDR2 are MNHEY and SVGAGI. The CDR3 is made up of 13 amino acids. The CDR3 bases are TGTGCCAGCAGTTACCCGCAGACAGGTGGGCTGGTCTTT. Amino acid sequence: CASSYPQTGGLVF.

The genes are TRBV30 and TRBJ2-1, with D unclear. V was trimmed by 4 bases and J by 8 bases, leaving 18 bases between them. Germline V gene sequence: CDR1 GTSNPN, CDR2 SVGIG (reference sequence). The CDR3 spans 14 residues. The CDR3 here is CAWTPRGRYDEQFF. The DNA for the CDR3 is TGTGCCTGGACTCCACGAGGTCGGTACGATGAGCAGTTCTTC.

This chain joins TRBV7-9 and TRBJ1-5; D not certain. The CDR3 length is 12 residues. CDR1 is SEHNR and CDR2 is FQNEAQ in the germline V gene (reference sequence). V dropped 3 bases and J dropped 7 bases, with 7 bases sitting between them. CDR3 sequence reads: CASSFVGQPQHF. In DNA form, the CDR3 reads TGTGCCAGCAGCTTTGTAGGACAGCCCCAGCATTTT.

V is TRBV14 and J is TRBJ2-5; 14 nucleotides match TRBD2. The germline V gene has CDR1 SGHDN and CDR2 FVKESK. J gave up 4 bases and V 4 bases, and 11 bases lay outside the gene matches. There are 18 residues in the CDR3. This chain's CDR3 is CASSRPGTSGSWGETQYF. The CDR3 DNA follows: TGTGCCAGCAGCCGGCCGGGGACTAGCGGGAGTTGGGGAGAGACCCAGTACTTC.

This CDR3 is CASSDQTAVNTEAFF. The CDR3 bases are TGTGCCAGCAGTGATCAAACAGCGGTGAACACTGAAGCTTTCTTT. The chain recombines TRBV2 with TRBJ1-1, with D unclear. This CDR3 is 15 amino acids long. The germline gives CDR1 SNHLY, CDR2 FYNNEI. V was trimmed by 3 bases and J by 0 bases, leaving 11 bases between them.

V is TRBV18 and J is TRBJ1-5; D is uncertain. From germline, CDR1 is KGHSH and CDR2 LQKENI. The CDR3 covers 14 residues. With 2 bases removed from V and 1 base from J, the gap between germline ends came to 6 bases. DNA of the CDR3: TGTGCCAGCTCACCAGAGATAAGCAATCAGCCCCAGCATTTT. Amino acids: CASSPEISNQPQHF.

This clone was seen more than once but under ten times. The chain combines TRBV2 with TRBJ1-1; D is unclear. The CDR3 is 12 amino acids. Trimming stripped 4 bases from V and 11 bases from J, with 14 bases between. Germline V gene lookup returns CDR1 SNHLY and CDR2 FYNNEI. Here the CDR3 reads CASSGPETAAFF. The CDR3 DNA follows: TGTGCCAGCAGTGGGCCCGAGACGGCCGCTTTCTTT.

The chain links TRBV11-2 to TRBJ2-2, with no clear D. In germline, CDR1 is SGHAT, CDR2 FQNNGV. The CDR3 spans 12 residues. V lost 3 bases to trimming and J lost 6 bases, with 5 bases between them. In DNA, the CDR3 is TGTGCCAGCAGCTTGTTCCCCGGGGAGCTGTTTTTT. Translated, it gives CASSLFPGELFF.

A few counts support this clone. The chain joins TRBV20-1 to TRBJ1-1; D is unresolved. V was cut by 3 bases and J by 5 bases, with 7 bases left in between. The CDR3 covers 11 residues. CDR1 is DFQATT and CDR2 is SNEGSKA in the germline V gene (reference sequence). The DNA for the CDR3 is TGCAGTGCTAGGGAATTGACTGAAGCTTTCTTT. Translating gives CSARELTEAFF.

The rearrangement uses TRBV19 and TRBJ1-4; 7 bases are a match to TRBD1. In germline, CDR1 is LNHDA, CDR2 SQIVND (reference sequence). Trimming took 8 bases from V and 3 from J; bases not matched to a gene: 6. This CDR3 is built from 14 residues. The CDR3 bases are TGTGCCAGTTCCAGACAGGGACCTAATGAAAAACTGTTTTTT. Translation: CASSRQGPNEKLFF.

This clone was counted only a few times. Distinct nucleotide sequences in the sample also encode this CDR3. The V gene is TRBV9, the J gene TRBJ1-4; D gene uncertain. The CDR3 runs 13 residues. V shed 4 bases and J shed 11 bases, with 15 bases lying between them. Germline CDR1 SGDLS, CDR2 YYNGEE. The DNA for the CDR3 is TGTGCCAGCAGCCCTGGCCGGGAAGGGAAACTGTTTTTT. This encodes CASSPGREGKLFF.

V is TRBV25-1 and J is TRBJ1-6; perhaps TRBD1 as D (5 bases). This CDR3 has 13 amino acids. CDR1 and CDR2 from the germline V gene are MGHDK and SYGVNS. V lost 8 bases and J 8 bases, leaving 13 bases between the germline ends. The CDR3, as DNA: TGTGCCAGCGGGGAGGGGAATTATTCACCCCTCCACTTT. This gives the protein CASGEGNYSPLHF.

There are a few counts of this clone. This sequence joins TRBV7-3 and TRBJ1-6, with D possibly matching TRBD1 (5 bases). CDR3 length equals 14 residues. Trimming took off 5 bases at V and 7 bases at J, with 12 bases between the two ends. Germline-derived CDR1 and CDR2 are SGHTA and FQGTGA. The CDR3 reads CASSGGRTNSPLHF. CDR3 nucleotide sequence: TGTGCCAGCAGCGGGGGACGCACGAATTCACCCCTCCACTTT.

The CDR3 nucleotides read TGCGCCAGCAGCTTGGACCTAGCGGACACAGATACGCAGTATTTT. This sequence encodes CASSLDLADTDTQYF. This sequence joins TRBV5-1 and TRBJ2-3; 7 nucleotides match TRBD2. Unmatched junction bases numbered 3, after V lost 0 bases and J lost 2 bases. This CDR3 has 15 residues. The germline V gene encodes CDR1 SGHRS and CDR2 YFSETQ. Combining the CDR3 with reference TRBV5-1 and TRBJ2-3 gives the whole variable domain KAGVTQTPRYLIKTRGQQVTLSCSPISGHRSVSWYQQTPGQGLQFLFEYFSETQRNKGNFPGRFSGRQFSNSRSEMNVSTLELGDSALYLCASSLDLADTDTQYFGPGTRLTVL.

The chain joins TRBV11-2 to TRBJ2-1, with 14 bases matching TRBD2. V shed 5 bases and J 7 bases; nucleotides not matched to a gene: 7. The germline CDR1 and CDR2 sequences are SGHAT and FQNNGV. The CDR3 has 16 residues. The CDR3, as DNA: TGTGCCAGCAGCGAGGGACTAGCGGGGGCCTTAAATGAGCAGTTCTTC. Translating it yields CASSEGLAGALNEQFF.

This clone appeared a few times. The chain joins TRBV4-1 to TRBJ2-5; 7 bases fit TRBD1. The CDR3 loop spans 17 amino acids. Germline V gene lookup returns CDR1 MGHRA and CDR2 YSYEKL. After removal of 1 base from V and 2 bases from J, the junction contained 10 bases not matched to a gene. The CDR3 DNA reads TGCGCCAGCAGCCAAGTAAAATCTATGGGACAGCAAGAGACCCAGTACTTC. Translated: CASSQVKSMGQQETQYF.

This clone turned up a few times. J is TRBJ2-7 and V is TRBV27; D is perhaps TRBD1 or TRBD2 (6 bases each). This CDR3 comprises 13 residues. V shed 8 bases and J shed 2 bases, with 13 bases lying between them. CDR1 MNHEY and CDR2 SMNVEV come from the germline V gene (reference sequence). The CDR3 protein is CASWRGFPYEQYF. CDR3 nucleotides: TGTGCCAGCTGGAGGGGGTTTCCCTACGAGCAGTACTTC.